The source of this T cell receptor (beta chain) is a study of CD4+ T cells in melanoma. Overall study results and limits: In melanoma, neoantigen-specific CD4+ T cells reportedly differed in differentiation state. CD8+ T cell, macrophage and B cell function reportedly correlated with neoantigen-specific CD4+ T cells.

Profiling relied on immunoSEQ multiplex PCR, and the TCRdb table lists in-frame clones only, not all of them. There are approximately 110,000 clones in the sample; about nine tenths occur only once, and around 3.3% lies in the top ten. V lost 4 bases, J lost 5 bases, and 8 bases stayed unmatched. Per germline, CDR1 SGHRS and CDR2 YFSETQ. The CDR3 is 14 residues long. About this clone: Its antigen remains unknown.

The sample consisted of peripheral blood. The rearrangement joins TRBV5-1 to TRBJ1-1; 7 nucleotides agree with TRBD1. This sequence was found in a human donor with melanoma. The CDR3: CASSVTGATTEAFF. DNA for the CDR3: TGCGCCAGCAGCGTAACAGGGGCGACGACTGAAGCTTTCTTT.